This T cell receptor beta chain was identified during a study of read filtering for tumor transcriptome and immune sequencing (dated by TCRdb to about 2020). A note on the overall study: The cohort was composed of 17 to 20 male and roughly 13 female patients, with a mean age of approximately 70 years and an age range of about 45 to 90. Using the same bone marrow samples, the study compared TCR repertoires obtained by targeted immune repertoire sequencing with those obtained by bulk whole-transcriptome sequencing. TCR-region mapped reads per sample ranged from about 3.5 to 10.27 million with IR-seq versus only roughly 75 to 1273 with RNA-seq. By revised international staging, eight or nine patients were R-ISS I, roughly 17 were R-ISS II and 6 or 7 were R-ISS III. After DNase treatment, whole-transcriptome libraries were prepared with the TruSeq RNA Access Library Prep Kit. One main goal was a read-filtering strategy for immune repertoire data, in particular deciding whether clonotypes backed by only one read should be removed. Overall results and qualifications from the work: Compared with RNA-seq, IR-seq captured clonotypes at much higher depth and more reliably, and a smaller IR-seq throughput was enough to identify most shared clonotypes. Single-read clonotypes made up roughly 82% of clonotypes but about 3.6% of total reads in IR-seq, and 70% to 75% of clonotypes and 40% to 50% of reads in RNA-seq. The correlation between IR-seq and RNA-seq shared clonotype proportions rose when single-read clonotypes were removed. The sorted CD138-negative fraction was not purified T cells but a mixed bone marrow immune population.

TCR libraries were built from about 370 ng RNA with the Immunoverse kit, using molecular barcoded adaptors covering alpha/delta and beta/gamma chains. TCR library preparation used the same RNA that was used for transcriptome sequencing. TCR libraries were sequenced on an Illumina HiSeq 4000 with 2 x 150 cycles. In the original analysis: TCR reads were aligned to human V, D, J and C references and assembled into CDR3 clonotypes with MiXCR, including quality filtering and error correction. The tcR package in R was used for analysis of clonotype counts and gene usage diversity. For inspection of raw mapping reads, RNA-seq reads were mapped by STAR aligner version 2.5.3a onto GRCh37 of the human genome. To test the effect of sequencing depth on detected clonotypes, IR-seq fastq files were randomly downsampled using Seqtk 1.3. TCRdb passed the public sequencing reads through fastp at Q25 and MiXCR, retaining productive beta sequences. A single entry per CDR3 protein holds the most common genes and DNA from its merged rows. The authors' filters were not applied to this entry. In all, the sample holds about 86,000 distinct CDR3 sequences, and 12% of those were seen once. The top ten clonotypes cover 15% of the sample.

The CDR3 has 14 amino acids, counting the end cysteine and phenylalanine. The retained sequence is limited to the CDR3, 42 bases, with the frame set at the first base. From a lookup of the germline V gene, CDR1 and CDR2 are SQVTM and ANQGSEA. This clonotype has a count of ten or more. No antigen is known for it. One junction end does not reproduce the germline sequence, and a read error may be involved. Every patient had bone marrow sampled at the time of active disease. Ficoll-Hypaque density gradient centrifugation was used to isolate bone marrow mononuclear cells. Myeloma plasma cells were removed and CD138-negative cells were obtained by negative selection following labeling with CD138 magnetic microbeads on a MACS separator. Purity of the isolated cells was checked by flow cytometry on an Attune NxT using CD138 antibodies. Total RNA was extracted with TRIzol reagent and quantified with a NanoDrop spectrophotometer. For each patient, paired RNA-seq and IR-seq were run on the CD138-negative bone marrow sample from that patient.

The sample consisted of a population of CD138-negative cells sorted from bone marrow. Read against the paper, the sample's cell subset or site label means: bone marrow mononuclear cells depleted of CD138+ plasma/myeloma cells by negative magnetic selection. The rearrangement joined TRBV29-1 to TRBJ2-5; TRBD1 is a weak D gene call, 6 bases matching. This TCR came from a donor at least 40 years old with multiple myeloma. The sequence in DNA is TGCAGCGTTGACAGGGGCCTAGGGCGAGAGGCCCAGTACTTC. The translation is CSVDRGLGREAQYF.